A selection of T cell receptor beta chains follows, all from one sample in a study of response to subunit inactivated influenza vaccine. Each CDR3 protein gets one entry after TCRdb re-called the RT-PCR reads with MiXCR. The sample records about 700,000 distinct CDR3 sequences, less than 15% being singletons. The input for sequencing was PBMCs from blood, taken 14 to 15 days before vaccination. The receptors here all came from a man aged 45-65 years who received an inactivated influenza vaccine. The CDR3 runs from the conserved cysteine through the conserved F or W. The order of the fields is clone size, D gene, V gene, J gene, CDR3 DNA, CDR3 protein. D genes are given only for firm matches. Expanded clones are given a class, and other clones once, few, many or no size at all.

-	-	TRBV9	TRBJ2-1	TGTGCCAGCGCGGGGAGGAAGGGCAACAATGAGCAGTTCTTC	CASAGRKGNNEQFF
few	TRBD1	TRBV7-2	TRBJ1-1	TGTGCCAGCAGCTGGAAACGGGGACAGAAAAACACTGAAGCTTTCTTT	CASSWKRGQKNTEAFF
few	-	TRBV20-1	TRBJ2-3	TGCAGTGCTATAGAGATCACAGATACGCAGTATTTT	CSAIEITDTQYF
many	TRBD1	TRBV4-2	TRBJ2-3	TGTGCCAGCAGCCAGGAGTCGGACAGGGGTTTCCCAGATACGCAGTATTTT	CASSQESDRGFPDTQYF
few	-	TRBV7-2	TRBJ1-2	TGTGCCAGCAGCCCACGGGCCAGAGAGGGCTACACCTTC	CASSPRAREGYTF
-	TRBD1	TRBV18	TRBJ2-1	TGTGCCAGCTCCCTAAATACGGGACAGGGGAATGAGCAGTTCTTC	CASSLNTGQGNEQFF
-	TRBD1	TRBV5-8	TRBJ2-5	TGTGCCAGCAGGATCGACAGGGGTCAAGAGACCCAGTACTTC	CASRIDRGQETQYF
few	-	TRBV6-5	TRBJ1-2	TGTGCCAGCAGTTACCCTAAGGAGGGCGCAATCTATGGCTACACCTTC	CASSYPKEGAIYGYTF
few	-	TRBV7-9	TRBJ1-1	TGTGCCAGCAGCCCCGGGACTAAGAACACTGAAGCTTTCTTT	CASSPGTKNTEAFF
few	-	TRBV5-1	TRBJ2-7	TGCGCCAGCAGCTTAGGGGACAACTACGAGCAGTACTTC	CASSLGDNYEQYF
few	TRBD2	TRBV10-3	TRBJ2-1	TGTGCCATCAGTGATATCAGGACTAGCGGGAGGGCCTACGGCAATGAGCAGTTCTTC	CAISDIRTSGRAYGNEQFF
few	TRBD1	TRBV30	TRBJ2-7	TGTGCCTGGAGTGCGGGACAGGGAGTCTACGAGCAGTACTTC	CAWSAGQGVYEQYF
-	-	TRBV27	TRBJ2-3	TGTGCCAGCAGTTTATTGGGGATGCCAGATACGCAGTATTTT	CASSLLGMPDTQYF
many	TRBD1	TRBV5-1	TRBJ2-7	TGCGCCAGCAGCTTGGAGAGCGGGACAGGGTTATACGAGCAGTACTTC	CASSLESGTGLYEQYF
few	-	TRBV6-5	TRBJ2-7	TGTGCCAGCAGTTACTCGCTTTCCGGGCTGCTGACCTACGAGCAGTACTTC	CASSYSLSGLLTYEQYF
-	-	TRBV6-1	TRBJ2-2	TGTGCCAGCCGCCGGGCACCGAACACCGGGGAGCTGTTTTTT	CASRRAPNTGELFF
few	TRBD1	TRBV29-1	TRBJ2-2	TGCAGCGCCAAAAAAGACAGGGTGGCCGGGGAGCTGTTTTTT	CSAKKDRVAGELFF
few	-	TRBV5-1	TRBJ1-1	TGCGCCAGCAGGGAAGGACACACGGGCACTGAAGCTTTCTTT	CASREGHTGTEAFF
few	-	TRBV25-1	TRBJ1-2	TGTGCCAGCAGTGGGGGGGACCGGGTCTATGGCTACACCTTC	CASSGGDRVYGYTF
few	TRBD2	TRBV7-2	TRBJ2-1	TGTGCCAGCAGCCTCAATTCCGGGACTAGCGGGAGTCGAGAGCAGTTCTTC	CASSLNSGTSGSREQFF
few	TRBD2	TRBV7-9	TRBJ2-5	TGTGCCAGCAGCTTCATCCGGGAGGTAGAGACCCAGTACTTC	CASSFIREVETQYF
few	TRBD1	TRBV29-1	TRBJ2-7	TGCAGCGTTGTCTGGGACAGCCATCCCTACGAGCAGTACTTC	CSVVWDSHPYEQYF
-	-	TRBV20-1	TRBJ1-1	TGCAGTGCTATAAAAGGAGGGGTCAACACTGAAGCTTTCTTT	CSAIKGGVNTEAFF
-	TRBD1	TRBV20-1	TRBJ2-1	TGCAGTGCTAGAGATATGCAGGGGGACTCCTACAATGAGCAGTTCTTC	CSARDMQGDSYNEQFF